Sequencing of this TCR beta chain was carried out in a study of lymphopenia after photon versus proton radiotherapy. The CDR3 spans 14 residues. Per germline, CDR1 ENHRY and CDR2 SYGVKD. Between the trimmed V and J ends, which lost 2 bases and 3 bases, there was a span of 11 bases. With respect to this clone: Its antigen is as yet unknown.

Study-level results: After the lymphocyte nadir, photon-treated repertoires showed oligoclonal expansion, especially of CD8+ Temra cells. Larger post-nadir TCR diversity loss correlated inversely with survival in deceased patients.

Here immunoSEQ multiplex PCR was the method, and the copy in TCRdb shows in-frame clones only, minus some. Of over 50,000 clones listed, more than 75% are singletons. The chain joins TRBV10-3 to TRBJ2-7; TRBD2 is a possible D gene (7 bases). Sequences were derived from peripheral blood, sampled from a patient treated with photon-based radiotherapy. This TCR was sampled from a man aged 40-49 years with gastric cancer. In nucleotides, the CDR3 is TGTGCCATCAGTGAGAGGGAGGGGGTCTACGAGCAGTACTTC. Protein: CAISEREGVYEQYF.